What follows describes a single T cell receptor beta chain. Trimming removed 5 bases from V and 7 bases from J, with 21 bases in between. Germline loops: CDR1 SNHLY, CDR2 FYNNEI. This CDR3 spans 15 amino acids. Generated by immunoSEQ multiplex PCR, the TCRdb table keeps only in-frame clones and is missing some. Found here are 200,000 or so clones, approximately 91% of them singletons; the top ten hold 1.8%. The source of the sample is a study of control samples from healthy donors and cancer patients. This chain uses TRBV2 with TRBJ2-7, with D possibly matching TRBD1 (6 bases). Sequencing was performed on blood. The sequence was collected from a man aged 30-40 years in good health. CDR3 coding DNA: TGTGCCAGCAGTTTGAGACAGGTCTCTGAGGGGGAGCAGTACTTC. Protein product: CASSLRQVSEGEQYF.